The clone carrying this T cell receptor (beta chain) was picked up a small number of times. The antigen is unknown. The CDR3 has 17 residues. Trimming stripped 4 bases from V and 4 bases from J, with 22 bases between. Germline V gene lookup returns CDR1 LGHNA and CDR2 YNFKEQ. PBMCs came from 10 ml fresh peripheral blood. RNA transcripts provided the source from which TCR beta CDR3 regions were amplified. The HTBI primer set drove a first-round RT-PCR of the TCR CDR3. One entry per CDR3 protein results from TCRdb running MiXCR on the multiplex PCR reads. The data hold 360,000 or so distinct CDR3 sequences, with 15% observed a single time. This record comes from a study of T cells in Graves' hyperthyroidism and ophthalmopathy. Whole-study results and caveats: Within blood appeared most thyroid clonotypes that had expanded above 0.001. From stable hyperthyroidism, ophthalmopathy was separated by a 13 V-J model.

The chain couples TRBV4-2 to TRBJ1-1; tentative D call: TRBD1 (6 bases). The clonotype comes from a woman in her sixties or seventies with Graves' ophthalmopathy. Material: blood. CDR3 amino acids: CASSPFRGLEKSTEAFF. DNA of the CDR3: TGTGCCAGCAGCCCGTTCAGGGGCTTAGAGAAGAGCACTGAAGCTTTCTTT.